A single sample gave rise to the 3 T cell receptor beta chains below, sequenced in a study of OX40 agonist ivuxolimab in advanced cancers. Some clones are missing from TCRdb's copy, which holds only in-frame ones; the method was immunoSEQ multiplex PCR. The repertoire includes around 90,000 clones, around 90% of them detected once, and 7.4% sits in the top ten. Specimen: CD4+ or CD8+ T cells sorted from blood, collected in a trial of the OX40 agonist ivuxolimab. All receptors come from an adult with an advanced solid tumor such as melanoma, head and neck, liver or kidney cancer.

The CDR3 DNA follows: TGTGCCAGCAGCCCTACATCGGAAGAGCAGTACTTC. Translating gives CASSPTSEEQYF. The chain carries TRBV6-6 and TRBJ2-7; no clear D. The V gene's germline CDR1 is MNHNY and CDR2 SVGAGI (reference sequence). V lost 6 bases, J lost 7 bases, and 13 bases lay in between. This CDR3 comprises 12 residues.

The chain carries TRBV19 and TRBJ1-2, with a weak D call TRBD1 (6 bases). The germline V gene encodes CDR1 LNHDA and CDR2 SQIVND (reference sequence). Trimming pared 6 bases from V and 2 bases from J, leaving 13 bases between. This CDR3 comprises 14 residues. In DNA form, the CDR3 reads TGTGCCAGTAGGGAGTACAGGGACAACTATGGCTACACCTTC. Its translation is CASREYRDNYGYTF. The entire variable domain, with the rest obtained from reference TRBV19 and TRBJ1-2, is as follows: DGGITQSPKYLFRKEGQNVTLSCEQNLNHDAMYWYRQDPGQGLRLIYYSQIVNDFQKGDIAEGYSVSREKKESFPLTVTSAQKNPTAFYLCASREYRDNYGYTFGSGTRLTVV.

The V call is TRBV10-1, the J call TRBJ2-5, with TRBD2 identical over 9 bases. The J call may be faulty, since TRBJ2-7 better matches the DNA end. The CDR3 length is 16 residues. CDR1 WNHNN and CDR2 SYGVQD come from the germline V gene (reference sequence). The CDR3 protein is CASSESRVAGDDEQYF. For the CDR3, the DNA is TGCGCCAGCAGTGAGTCGCGGGTAGCGGGAGACGACGAGCAGTACTTC.